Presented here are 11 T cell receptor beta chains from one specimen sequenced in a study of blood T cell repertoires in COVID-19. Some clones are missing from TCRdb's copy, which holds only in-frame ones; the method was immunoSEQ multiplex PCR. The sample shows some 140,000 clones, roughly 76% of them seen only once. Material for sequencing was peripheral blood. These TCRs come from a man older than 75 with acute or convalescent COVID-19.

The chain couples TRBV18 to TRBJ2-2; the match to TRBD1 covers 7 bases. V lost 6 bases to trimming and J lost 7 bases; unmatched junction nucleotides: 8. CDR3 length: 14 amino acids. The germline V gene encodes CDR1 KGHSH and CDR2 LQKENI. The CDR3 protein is CASSILQGSGELFF. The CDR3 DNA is TGTGCCAGCTCCATACTACAGGGGAGCGGGGAGCTGTTTTTT. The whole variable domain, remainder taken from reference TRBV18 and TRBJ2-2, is NAGVMQNPRHLVRRRGQEARLRCSPMKGHSHVYWYRQLPEEGLKFMVYLQKENIIDESGMPKERFSAEFPKEGPSILRIQQVVRGDSAAYFCASSILQGSGELFFGEGSRLTVL.

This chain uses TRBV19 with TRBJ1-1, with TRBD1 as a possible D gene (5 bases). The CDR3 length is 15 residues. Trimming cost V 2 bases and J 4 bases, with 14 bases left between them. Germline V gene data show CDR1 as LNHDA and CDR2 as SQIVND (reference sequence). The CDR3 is CASSILAGSGTEAFF. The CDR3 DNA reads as TGTGCCAGTAGTATATTGGCAGGGTCGGGCACTGAAGCTTTCTTT.

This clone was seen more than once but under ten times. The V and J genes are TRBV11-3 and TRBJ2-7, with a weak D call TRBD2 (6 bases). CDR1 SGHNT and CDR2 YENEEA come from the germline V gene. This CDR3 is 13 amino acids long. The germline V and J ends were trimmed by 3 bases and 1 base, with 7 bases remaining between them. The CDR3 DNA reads TGTGCCAGCAGCTTTGGAGGGTCCTACGAGCAGTACTTC. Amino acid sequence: CASSFGGSYEQYF.

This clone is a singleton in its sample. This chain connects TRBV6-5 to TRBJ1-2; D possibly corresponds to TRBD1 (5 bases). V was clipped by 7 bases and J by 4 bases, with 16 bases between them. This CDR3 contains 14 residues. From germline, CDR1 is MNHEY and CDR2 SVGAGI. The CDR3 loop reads CASTIGAGRYGYTF. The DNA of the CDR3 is TGTGCCAGCACCATAGGGGCAGGGCGCTATGGCTACACCTTC.

CDR3 region: CASTGQRFF. As DNA, the CDR3 is TGCGCCAGCACCGGACAGCGGTTCTTT. The chain links TRBV5-1 to TRBJ1-1; possible D gene TRBD1, 6 bases. Germline V gene sequence: CDR1 SGHRS, CDR2 YFSETQ. This CDR3 has 9 residues. V dropped 6 bases and J dropped 14 bases, with 11 bases sitting between them.

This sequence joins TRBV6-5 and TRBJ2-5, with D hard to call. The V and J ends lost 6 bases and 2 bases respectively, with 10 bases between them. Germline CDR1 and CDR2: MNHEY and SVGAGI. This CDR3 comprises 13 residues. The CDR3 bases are TGTGCCAGCAGCGCCGACACTCAAGAGACCCAGTACTTC. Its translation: CASSADTQETQYF.

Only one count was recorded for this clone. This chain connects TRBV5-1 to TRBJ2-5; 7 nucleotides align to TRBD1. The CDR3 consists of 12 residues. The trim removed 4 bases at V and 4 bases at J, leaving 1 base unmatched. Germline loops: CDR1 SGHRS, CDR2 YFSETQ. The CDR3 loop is CASSRDRETQYF. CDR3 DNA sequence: TGCGCCAGCAGCCGGGACAGAGAGACCCAGTACTTC.

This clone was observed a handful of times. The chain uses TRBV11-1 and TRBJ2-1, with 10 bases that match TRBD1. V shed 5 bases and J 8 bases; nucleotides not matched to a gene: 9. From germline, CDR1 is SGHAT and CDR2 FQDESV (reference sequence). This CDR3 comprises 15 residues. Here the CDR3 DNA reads TGTGCCAGCAGCCCGACAGGGGGCTTAGTTGATGAGCAGTTCTTC. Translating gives CASSPTGGLVDEQFF.

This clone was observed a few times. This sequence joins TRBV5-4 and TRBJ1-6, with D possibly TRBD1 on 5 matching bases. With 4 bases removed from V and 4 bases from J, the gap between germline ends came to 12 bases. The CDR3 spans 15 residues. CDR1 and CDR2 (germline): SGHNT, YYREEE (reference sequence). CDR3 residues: CASSLKTEYNSPLHF. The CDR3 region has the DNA TGTGCCAGCAGCCTAAAGACAGAGTATAATTCACCCCTCCACTTT. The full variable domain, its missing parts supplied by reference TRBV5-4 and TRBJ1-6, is ETGVTQSPTHLIKTRGQQVTLRCSSQSGHNTVSWYQQALGQGPQFIFQYYREEENGRGNFPPRFSGLQFPNYSSELNVNALELDDSALYLCASSLKTEYNSPLHFGNGTRLTVT.

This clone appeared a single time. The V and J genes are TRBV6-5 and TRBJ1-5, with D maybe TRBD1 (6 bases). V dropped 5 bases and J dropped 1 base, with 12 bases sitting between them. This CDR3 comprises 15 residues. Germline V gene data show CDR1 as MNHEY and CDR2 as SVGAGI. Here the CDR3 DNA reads TGTGCCAGCAGTCGTGACAGGCTCAGCAATCAGCCCCAGCATTTT. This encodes CASSRDRLSNQPQHF.

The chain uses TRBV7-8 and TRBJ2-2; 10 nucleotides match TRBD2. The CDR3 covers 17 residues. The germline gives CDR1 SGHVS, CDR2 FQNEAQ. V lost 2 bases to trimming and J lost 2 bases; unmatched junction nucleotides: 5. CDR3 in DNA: TGTGCCAGCAGCTTACAGCGGGGGGGGCTTAACACCGGGGAGCTGTTTTTT. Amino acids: CASSLQRGGLNTGELFF.